The 20 T cell receptor beta chains reported below all come from one sample, sequenced in a study of post-analysis software for immune sequencing data. Carried by the TCR beta cDNA libraries were unique molecular identifiers. TCRdb fed the PCR reads into MiXCR, producing one record per CDR3 protein. The sample consists of fewer than 700,000 distinct CDR3 sequences, about 44% of them appearing once. Points from the study as a whole: With TRBV5-6, TRBV5-1 and TRBV20-1 included, about five TRBV segments were more frequent in patients than in controls.

These receptors are not linked to any known antigen. Sequencing was done on a sample of blood. The receptors were sampled from a girl aged 10-17 years with multiple sclerosis.

The chain is built from TRBV7-9 and TRBJ1-2, with unresolved D. V was pared by 3 bases and J by 7 bases, with 12 bases between. The germline CDR1 and CDR2 sequences are SEHNR and FQNEAQ (reference sequence). The CDR3 has 13 residues. CDR3 nucleotide sequence: TGTGCCAGCAGCTTTGGGTCGGGTTTTGGCTACACCTTC. Its translation is CASSFGSGFGYTF.

The chain carries TRBV6-1 and TRBJ1-2, with 8 bases identical to TRBD1. V shed 2 bases, J shed 6 bases, and the junction held 8 bases outside the gene matches. The CDR3 loop spans 15 amino acids. Germline lookup yields CDR1 MNHNS and CDR2 SASEGT. The CDR3 DNA reads TGTGCCAGCAGTGAACGCGATGACAGGGGACATGGCTACACCTTC. Translated: CASSERDDRGHGYTF.

This clonotype showed up just a few times. V and J are TRBV12-3 or TRBV12-4 and TRBJ1-2; a weak D match, TRBD1 (6 bases). The CDR3 totals 13 residues. V was shortened by 6 bases and J by 8 bases, with 16 bases between the two germline ends. CDR3 DNA: TGTGCCAGCAGAATTTCAGGGGTTGAGGGCTACACCTTC. It encodes CASRISGVEGYTF.

This clonotype was detected only a few times. This chain uses TRBV24-1 with TRBJ2-1; 9 nucleotides match TRBD2. Germline trimming cut 3 bases from V and 8 bases from J; bases unmatched to any gene: 13. The germline CDR1 and CDR2 sequences are KGHDR and SFDVKD. There are 17 residues in the CDR3. CDR3 in DNA: TGTGCCACCAGTGATGTCGGGTTTGGTAGCGGGAGTTATGAGCAGTTCTTC. As protein: CATSDVGFGSGSYEQFF.

This clonotype was seen only a few times. The chain employs TRBV20-1 and TRBJ2-1; 7 bases line up with TRBD1. From germline, CDR1 is DFQATT and CDR2 SNEGSKA (reference sequence). The CDR3 covers 15 residues. The V gene end was trimmed by 3 bases and the J gene end by 0 bases; junction bases not matched to a gene: 5. The DNA for the CDR3 is TGCAGTGCTAGGGAAACAGGGGCCTCCTACAATGAGCAGTTCTTC. It is translated as CSARETGASYNEQFF.

The rearrangement uses TRBV12-3 or TRBV12-4 and TRBJ2-7; D not certain. The CDR3 runs 15 residues. Deletions cut 0 bases from V and 3 bases from J, with 12 bases between. Here the CDR3 reads CASSLAGRLDYEQYF. The CDR3, as DNA: TGTGCCAGCAGTTTAGCCGGCAGGCTTGACTACGAGCAGTACTTC.

The J gene is TRBJ2-3, the V gene TRBV4-2; D is possibly TRBD1 (6 bases). The CDR3 extends over 17 amino acids. Per the germline V gene, CDR1 is LGHNA and CDR2 is YNFKEQ. V was clipped by 2 bases and J by 2 bases, with 17 bases between them. For the CDR3, the DNA is TGTGCCAGCAGCCAACCCCGCTTAGGGGACACCACAGATACGCAGTATTTT. The encoded protein is CASSQPRLGDTTDTQYF.

The rearrangement joins TRBV5-1 to TRBJ2-2, with TRBD1 identical over 7 bases. With 3 bases clipped from V and 3 bases from J, the junction kept 8 bases outside the gene matches. The CDR3 runs to 16 residues. The V gene's germline CDR1 is SGHRS and CDR2 YFSETQ. The CDR3 protein is CASSSSTGADTGELFF. CDR3 coding DNA: TGCGCCAGCAGCTCGTCAACAGGGGCGGACACCGGGGAGCTGTTTTTT. Using reference TRBV5-1 and TRBJ2-2 for the parts outside the CDR3, the full variable domain is KAGVTQTPRYLIKTRGQQVTLSCSPISGHRSVSWYQQTPGQGLQFLFEYFSETQRNKGNFPGRFSGRQFSNSRSEMNVSTLELGDSALYLCASSSSTGADTGELFFGEGSRLTVL.

The chain employs TRBV20-1 and TRBJ2-7, with 8 bases identical to TRBD1. The CDR3 has 12 amino acids. J was trimmed by 5 bases and V by 5 bases; bases with no gene match: 5. The germline gives CDR1 DFQATT, CDR2 SNEGSKA (reference sequence). CDR3 sequence: CSAGRGRDEQYF. The CDR3 region has the DNA TGCAGTGCTGGCAGGGGGCGCGACGAGCAGTACTTC.

As to this clonotype: One end of the junction fails to match germline, which may point to a read error. The chain recombines TRBV20-1 with TRBJ2-7; possible D gene TRBD1, 6 bases. Germline values: CDR1 DFQATT, CDR2 SNEGSKA (reference sequence). The CDR3 has 14 residues. CDR3 coding DNA: TGCAGTGTTAGAGATATTGACAGGAGGAACGAGCAGTACTTC. This translates into CSVRDIDRRNEQYF.

The gene calls are TRBV12-3 or TRBV12-4 and TRBJ1-5, with 10 bases identical to TRBD1. The CDR3 is 14 residues long. V shed 6 bases, J shed 6 bases, and the junction held 5 bases outside the gene matches. The CDR3 region is CASSRQGAGQPQHF. CDR3 in DNA: TGTGCCAGCAGCCGACAGGGGGCAGGTCAGCCCCAGCATTTT.

A remark on this clonotype: A clone one base away is much larger, so this may be a read error. V and J are TRBV20-1 and TRBJ2-1; 9 bases agree with TRBD1. The CDR3 runs 14 residues. Trimming took 3 bases from V and 13 from J; bases not matched to a gene: 13. CDR1 DFQATT and CDR2 SNEGSKA come from the germline V gene (reference sequence). The CDR3 bases are TGCAGTGCTAGCGAGGGACAGGGCCAGCAGACCCAGTTCTTC. Translated: CSASEGQGQQTQFF.

V and J are TRBV11-2 and TRBJ2-1, with TRBD2 identical over 12 bases. Unmatched junction bases numbered 8, after V lost 5 bases and J lost 3 bases. Germline V gene lookup returns CDR1 SGHAT and CDR2 FQNNGV. The CDR3 length is 17 residues. The CDR3 bases are TGTGCCAGCAGCCGGAGGACTAGCGGGGTGTTCTACAATGAGCAGTTCTTC. Its translation: CASSRRTSGVFYNEQFF.

This chain uses TRBV11-2 with TRBJ2-4; 7 bases agree with TRBD1. This CDR3 is built from 16 residues. The trim removed 4 bases at V and 13 bases at J, leaving 19 bases unmatched. Looked up from germline, CDR1 is SGHAT and CDR2 is FQNNGV. The CDR3 protein is CASSYWTGPSSWEQYF. The CDR3 region has the DNA TGTGCCAGCAGCTACTGGACAGGCCCTTCAAGTTGGGAGCAGTACTTC.

The chain uses TRBV5-5 and TRBJ1-5; 10 bases are shared with TRBD1. This CDR3 contains 16 residues. Germline trimming cut 4 bases from V and 7 bases from J; bases unmatched to any gene: 11. The germline V gene has CDR1 SGHKS and CDR2 YYEKEE (reference sequence). CDR3 bases: TGTGCCAGCAGCCTATCTTGGACAGGGGGGAACCAGCCCCAGCATTTT. Translated, it gives CASSLSWTGGNQPQHF.

CDR3 sequence reads: CAISESLTGETQYF. The CDR3 bases are TGTGCCATCAGTGAGTCATTGACAGGGGAGACCCAGTACTTC. J is TRBJ2-5 and V is TRBV10-3; 7 nucleotides line up with TRBD1. CDR1 and CDR2 from the germline V gene are ENHRY and SYGVKD. V shed 0 bases and J 5 bases; nucleotides not matched to a gene: 3. There are 14 residues in the CDR3.

Details on this clonotype: The germline gene is not matched at one end of the junction; a read error may be the cause. The V gene is TRBV7-9, the J gene TRBJ2-6; maybe TRBD2 (6 bases). Germline values: CDR1 SEHNR, CDR2 FQNEAQ (reference sequence). The CDR3 runs to 17 residues. Here the CDR3 DNA reads TGTGCCAGCACCGACCCGGAGGGGTCCTCTGGGGCCAACGTCCCGACTTTC. Its protein product is CASTDPEGSSGANVPTF.

This chain connects TRBV25-1 to TRBJ2-3; TRBD2 agrees at 8 bases. This CDR3 spans 15 amino acids. The V gene's germline CDR1 is MGHDK and CDR2 SYGVNS. The V and J ends lost 8 bases and 0 bases, in that order; junction bases with no gene match: 7. The DNA for the CDR3 is TGTGCCAGCGGGCCAGCGGGAGAAAGCACAGATACGCAGTATTTT. Protein sequence: CASGPAGESTDTQYF.

The chain uses TRBV7-2 and TRBJ2-7; D not resolved. Germline lookup yields CDR1 SGHTA and CDR2 FQGNSA. The CDR3 has 14 amino acids. V lost 1 base to trimming and J lost 3 bases, with 10 bases between them. CDR3 loop: CASSLVPIGYEQYF. The DNA for the CDR3 is TGTGCCAGCAGCTTAGTCCCTATCGGCTACGAGCAGTACTTC.

This clonotype was found a few times. CDR3 DNA sequence: TGCAGTGCTAGAGCCGCCCGGCGGGGGACCCCAGAGACCCAGTACTTC. This gives the protein CSARAARRGTPETQYF. V and J are TRBV20-1 and TRBJ2-5; 7 bases are a match to TRBD2. The length of the CDR3 is 16 residues. From germline, CDR1 is DFQATT and CDR2 SNEGSKA (reference sequence). Unmatched junction bases numbered 12, after V lost 1 base and J lost 4 bases.